A selection of T cell receptor beta chains follows, all from one sample in a study of blood T cell repertoires in COVID-19. The repertoire was sequenced with immunoSEQ multiplex PCR; TCRdb's copy has only in-frame clones and lacks some. The sample has approximately 210,000 clones, roughly 83% seen once; the top ten hold about 2.5%. Sequencing input: peripheral blood. The receptors derive from a woman in her seventies with active or convalescent COVID-19. The CDR3 runs from the conserved cysteine through the conserved F or W. Fields, in order: CDR3 protein, CDR3 DNA, CDR3 length, J gene, clone size, D gene, V gene. D genes are given only for firm matches. Rows give clone size only sometimes, using once, few, many, or a class for an expanded clone.

CDR3 protein: CASREPGQGSYEQYF
CDR3 DNA: TGTGCCAGCAGGGAACCGGGACAGGGGTCCTACGAGCAGTACTTC
CDR3 length: 15
J gene: TRBJ2-7
clone size: few
D gene: TRBD1
V gene: TRBV25-1

CDR3 protein: CSASGPGTGPYEQYF
CDR3 DNA: TGCAGTGCTAGTGGACCCGGGACAGGACCGTACGAGCAGTACTTC
CDR3 length: 15
J gene: TRBJ2-7
clone size: .
D gene: TRBD1
V gene: TRBV20-1

CDR3 protein: CASSLGSGSTYGYTF
CDR3 DNA: TGTGCCAGCAGTTTAGGTTCCGGGAGTACCTATGGCTACACCTTC
CDR3 length: 15
J gene: TRBJ1-2
clone size: .
D gene: .
V gene: TRBV28

CDR3 protein: CASSPQVGQVITYEQYF
CDR3 DNA: TGTGCCAGCAGTCCCCAGGTGGGACAGGTCATAACCTACGAGCAGTACTTC
CDR3 length: 17
J gene: TRBJ2-7
clone size: .
D gene: TRBD1
V gene: TRBV6-6

CDR3 protein: CASSGFLETQYF
CDR3 DNA: TGTGCCAGCAGTGGCTTTCTGGAGACCCAGTACTTC
CDR3 length: 12
J gene: TRBJ2-5
clone size: .
D gene: .
V gene: TRBV12-3/TRBV12-4

CDR3 protein: CASSVEYGSSPLHF
CDR3 DNA: TGTGCCAGCAGCGTAGAGTACGGGAGTTCACCCCTCCACTTT
CDR3 length: 14
J gene: TRBJ1-6
clone size: .
D gene: .
V gene: TRBV9

CDR3 protein: CASSPDRLNTGELFF
CDR3 DNA: TGTGCCAGCTCACCGGACAGACTGAACACCGGGGAGCTGTTTTTT
CDR3 length: 15
J gene: TRBJ2-2
clone size: .
D gene: .
V gene: TRBV18

CDR3 protein: CASGRDRGPSIFTDTQYF
CDR3 DNA: TGTGCCAGCGGCCGGGACAGGGGCCCCTCTATTTTCACAGATACGCAGTATTTT
CDR3 length: 18
J gene: TRBJ2-3
clone size: .
D gene: TRBD1
V gene: TRBV6-4

CDR3 protein: CATSRGPPEEEKLFF
CDR3 DNA: TGTGCCACCAGCAGAGGCCCCCCCGAGGAGGAAAAACTGTTTTTT
CDR3 length: 15
J gene: TRBJ1-4
clone size: .
D gene: .
V gene: TRBV15

CDR3 protein: CASSLSAEYNSPLHF
CDR3 DNA: TGTGCCAGCAGCTTATCAGCGGAATATAATTCACCCCTCCACTTT
CDR3 length: 15
J gene: TRBJ1-6
clone size: once
D gene: .
V gene: TRBV11-2

CDR3 protein: CASSAWMGRGTEAFF
CDR3 DNA: TGTGCCAGCAGCGCCTGGATGGGGAGAGGGACTGAAGCTTTCTTT
CDR3 length: 15
J gene: TRBJ1-1
clone size: .
D gene: .
V gene: TRBV25-1

CDR3 protein: CASSVPLSGANVLTF
CDR3 DNA: TGTGCCAGCAGCGTCCCCCTCTCTGGGGCCAACGTCCTGACTTTC
CDR3 length: 15
J gene: TRBJ2-6
clone size: .
D gene: .
V gene: TRBV28

CDR3 protein: CASSLREAPNTEAFF
CDR3 DNA: TGTGCCAGCTCACTCCGGGAGGCGCCCAACACTGAAGCTTTCTTT
CDR3 length: 15
J gene: TRBJ1-1
clone size: .
D gene: .
V gene: TRBV18

CDR3 protein: CASSHESRMDNLEQYF
CDR3 DNA: TGCGCCAGCAGCCACGAGTCCCGCATGGACAACCTCGAGCAGTACTTC
CDR3 length: 16
J gene: TRBJ2-7
clone size: .
D gene: .
V gene: TRBV4-1

CDR3 protein: CSAKRVYEQYF
CDR3 DNA: TGCAGTGCTAAACGGGTTTACGAGCAGTACTTC
CDR3 length: 11
J gene: TRBJ2-7
clone size: few
D gene: .
V gene: TRBV20-1

CDR3 protein: CATSRDGTVISYEQYF
CDR3 DNA: TGTGCCACCAGCAGAGATGGGACTGTCATCTCCTACGAGCAGTACTTC
CDR3 length: 16
J gene: TRBJ2-7
clone size: .
D gene: .
V gene: TRBV15

CDR3 protein: CASSLGDRSYF
CDR3 DNA: TGTGCCAGCAGTTTGGGGGACAGATCCTACTTC
CDR3 length: 11
J gene: TRBJ2-7
clone size: .
D gene: TRBD1
V gene: TRBV28

CDR3 protein: CASSSLAGSQGGELFF
CDR3 DNA: TGTGCCAGCAGCTCCCTAGCGGGGTCACAGGGCGGGGAGCTGTTTTTT
CDR3 length: 16
J gene: TRBJ2-2
clone size: .
D gene: TRBD2
V gene: TRBV7-3

CDR3 protein: CASSLVMGGFTDTQYF
CDR3 DNA: TGTGCCAGCAGCTTAGTTATGGGGGGGTTCACAGATACGCAGTATTTT
CDR3 length: 16
J gene: TRBJ2-3
clone size: .
D gene: TRBD2
V gene: TRBV7-2

CDR3 protein: CASSRGPQRGGPDTQYF
CDR3 DNA: TGCGCCAGCAGCCGGGGCCCACAGAGGGGGGGGCCAGATACGCAGTATTTT
CDR3 length: 17
J gene: TRBJ2-3
clone size: .
D gene: .
V gene: TRBV5-1

CDR3 protein: CASDMSGKTNEKLFF
CDR3 DNA: TGTGCCAGCGATATGTCCGGGAAAACTAATGAAAAACTGTTTTTT
CDR3 length: 15
J gene: TRBJ1-4
clone size: .
D gene: .
V gene: TRBV21-1

CDR3 protein: CASRRTWDGHEQFF
CDR3 DNA: TGTGCCAGTAGACGGACTTGGGATGGGCATGAGCAGTTCTTC
CDR3 length: 14
J gene: TRBJ2-1
clone size: .
D gene: .
V gene: TRBV19

CDR3 protein: CASSLTDTQYF
CDR3 DNA: TGTGCCAGCTCCCTCACAGATACGCAGTATTTT
CDR3 length: 11
J gene: TRBJ2-3
clone size: .
D gene: .
V gene: TRBV11-2

CDR3 protein: CASSLGLAGGYNEQFF
CDR3 DNA: TGCGCCAGCAGCTTGGGTCTAGCGGGAGGGTACAATGAGCAGTTCTTC
CDR3 length: 16
J gene: TRBJ2-1
clone size: .
D gene: TRBD2
V gene: TRBV5-1

CDR3 protein: CASSEFPGQGYNEQFF
CDR3 DNA: TGTGCCAGCAGTGAATTCCCGGGACAGGGTTACAATGAGCAGTTCTTC
CDR3 length: 16
J gene: TRBJ2-1
clone size: .
D gene: TRBD1
V gene: TRBV6-1

CDR3 protein: CASSLQPDRNEKLFF
CDR3 DNA: TGTGCCAGCAGCTTACAGCCAGACAGGAATGAAAAACTGTTTTTT
CDR3 length: 15
J gene: TRBJ1-4
clone size: few
D gene: .
V gene: TRBV7-2

CDR3 protein: CATSRGYRGSNQPQHF
CDR3 DNA: TGTGCCACCAGCAGGGGATACAGGGGGAGCAATCAGCCCCAGCATTTT
CDR3 length: 16
J gene: TRBJ1-5
clone size: .
D gene: TRBD1
V gene: TRBV15

CDR3 protein: CASSQVVGGFTDTQYF
CDR3 DNA: TGTGCCAGCAGCCAAGTGGTCGGGGGGTTCACAGATACGCAGTATTTT
CDR3 length: 16
J gene: TRBJ2-3
clone size: .
D gene: TRBD2
V gene: TRBV3-1/TRBV3-2

CDR3 protein: CATGGQAINEKLFF
CDR3 DNA: TGTGCCACCGGGGGACAGGCCATTAATGAAAAACTGTTTTTT
CDR3 length: 14
J gene: TRBJ1-4
clone size: .
D gene: TRBD1
V gene: TRBV28

CDR3 protein: CASSYGGGGLYGYTF
CDR3 DNA: TGTGCCAGCAGTTACGGTGGCGGGGGCCTCTATGGCTACACCTTC
CDR3 length: 15
J gene: TRBJ1-2
clone size: .
D gene: .
V gene: TRBV6-2/TRBV6-3

CDR3 protein: CAWSATSSGNTIYF
CDR3 DNA: TGTGCCTGGAGTGCTACGAGCTCTGGAAACACCATATATTTT
CDR3 length: 14
J gene: TRBJ1-3
clone size: .
D gene: .
V gene: TRBV30

CDR3 protein: CASSESSGTYEQYF
CDR3 DNA: TGCGCCAGCAGTGAGTCTAGCGGGACCTACGAGCAGTACTTC
CDR3 length: 14
J gene: TRBJ2-7
clone size: .
D gene: TRBD2
V gene: TRBV10-2

CDR3 protein: CATSDLRGSSYNEQFF
CDR3 DNA: TGTGCCACCAGTGATTTGCGCGGGAGCTCCTACAATGAGCAGTTCTTC
CDR3 length: 16
J gene: TRBJ2-1
clone size: .
D gene: TRBD2
V gene: TRBV24-1

CDR3 protein: CASSQEGGSEAFF
CDR3 DNA: TGTGCCAGCAGCCAGGAGGGGGGGAGTGAAGCTTTCTTT
CDR3 length: 13
J gene: TRBJ1-1
clone size: .
D gene: .
V gene: TRBV7-9

CDR3 protein: CASKGAGSGELFF
CDR3 DNA: TGCGCCAGCAAAGGGGCGGGGTCCGGGGAGCTGTTTTTT
CDR3 length: 13
J gene: TRBJ2-2
clone size: .
D gene: .
V gene: TRBV5-1

CDR3 protein: CASSPGLGGMNTEAFF
CDR3 DNA: TGTGCCAGCTCACCAGGCCTTGGAGGAATGAACACTGAAGCTTTCTTT
CDR3 length: 16
J gene: TRBJ1-1
clone size: .
D gene: .
V gene: TRBV18

CDR3 protein: CASNPGTAYEQYF
CDR3 DNA: TGTGCCAGCAACCCCGGGACAGCTTACGAGCAGTACTTC
CDR3 length: 13
J gene: TRBJ2-7
clone size: few
D gene: TRBD1
V gene: TRBV5-6

CDR3 protein: CSIDRGHTEAFF
CDR3 DNA: TGCAGCATAGACAGGGGGCATACTGAAGCTTTCTTT
CDR3 length: 12
J gene: TRBJ1-1
clone size: .
D gene: TRBD1
V gene: TRBV29-1

CDR3 protein: CASRGTGVYGYTF
CDR3 DNA: TGTGCCAGCAGGGGGACAGGGGTCTATGGCTACACCTTC
CDR3 length: 13
J gene: TRBJ1-2
clone size: .
D gene: TRBD1
V gene: TRBV11-2

CDR3 protein: CASSLGGGPITDTQYF
CDR3 DNA: TGTGCCAGCAGCTTAGGTGGAGGGCCGATAACAGATACGCAGTATTTT
CDR3 length: 16
J gene: TRBJ2-3
clone size: .
D gene: .
V gene: TRBV13

CDR3 protein: CASSLGWPMNQPQHF
CDR3 DNA: TGTGCCAGCAGCTTGGGGTGGCCGATGAATCAGCCCCAGCATTTT
CDR3 length: 15
J gene: TRBJ1-5
clone size: .
D gene: .
V gene: TRBV5-5

CDR3 protein: CASSSIGQGVNTYEQYF
CDR3 DNA: TGTGCCAGCTCATCCATTGGACAGGGGGTAAACACCTACGAGCAGTACTTC
CDR3 length: 17
J gene: TRBJ2-7
clone size: .
D gene: TRBD1
V gene: TRBV18

CDR3 protein: CASSQLGTSGGTDTQYF
CDR3 DNA: TGCGCCAGCAGCCAATTAGGGACTAGCGGGGGGACAGATACGCAGTATTTT
CDR3 length: 17
J gene: TRBJ2-3
clone size: .
D gene: TRBD2
V gene: TRBV4-3

CDR3 protein: CASTGGSRYGYTF
CDR3 DNA: TGTGCCAGCACCGGGGGTTCAAGGTATGGCTACACCTTC
CDR3 length: 13
J gene: TRBJ1-2
clone size: once
D gene: .
V gene: TRBV12-3/TRBV12-4

CDR3 protein: CASLQGRNTEAFF
CDR3 DNA: TGTGCCAGCCTTCAGGGTAGGAACACTGAAGCTTTCTTT
CDR3 length: 13
J gene: TRBJ1-1
clone size: .
D gene: .
V gene: TRBV18

CDR3 protein: CATSRGTGEKLFF
CDR3 DNA: TGTGCCACCTCCCGAGGGACTGGTGAAAAACTGTTTTTT
CDR3 length: 13
J gene: TRBJ1-4
clone size: once
D gene: .
V gene: TRBV15